The present entry profiles one T cell receptor (beta chain) with its context. What it binds is unknown. This record comes from a study of shared clonotypes between healthy human individuals. Turning to the study itself: The plates for each donor numbered three CD4 naive, three CD4 memory, two CD8 naive and one CD8 memory.

Here immunoSEQ multiplex PCR was the method, and the copy in TCRdb shows in-frame clones only, minus some. The sample consists of over a million clones, roughly 96% of them appearing once. Points from the study as a whole: The sharing of 5% to 6.5% of naive CD4 clonotypes was seen across a handful of donors.

The V and J ends lost 0 bases and 3 bases respectively, with 7 bases between them. The CDR3 sequence is 14 residues long. Germline CDR1 SGHDT, CDR2 YYEEEE. J is TRBJ2-1 and V is TRBV5-6; TRBD2 is a possible D gene (5 bases). The clonotype was recovered from a man aged 25-45 years in good health. The sequencing sample was made of naive CD4+ T cells sorted from blood. Subset here: CD45RA+ positively selected. The CDR3 sequence is CASSLAGIYNEQFF. CDR3 coding DNA: TGTGCCAGCAGCTTGGCCGGGATCTACAATGAGCAGTTCTTC.